Presented here are 28 T cell receptor beta chains from one specimen sequenced in a study of shared T cell receptors in the human thymus. Some clones are missing from TCRdb's copy, which holds only in-frame ones; the method was immunoSEQ multiplex PCR. This table holds 500,000 to 550,000 clones, about 84% found once. These sequences were also reported in another study, on human thymus T cells.

The sequenced sample was thymocytes. Every receptor here comes from a boy in the first two years of life with a congenital heart defect.

The genes are TRBV29-1 and TRBJ2-3, with D maybe TRBD1 (7 bases). The CDR3 consists of 18 residues. Trimming pared 0 bases from V and 1 base from J, leaving 20 bases between. From germline, CDR1 is SQVTM and CDR2 ANQGSEA. This chain's CDR3 is CSVEDGLEGAMGTDTQYF. DNA of the CDR3: TGCAGCGTTGAAGACGGCCTGGAGGGGGCTATGGGCACAGATACGCAGTATTTT.

This chain's CDR3 is CASSQAGLASDTQYF. DNA for the CDR3: TGTGCCAGCAGCCAGGCGGGACTAGCCTCAGATACGCAGTATTTT. V and J are TRBV14 and TRBJ2-3; the match to TRBD2 covers 9 bases. Germline values: CDR1 SGHDN, CDR2 FVKESK. The CDR3 loop spans 15 amino acids. The V segment lost 3 bases and the J segment 4 bases; nucleotides outside the gene matches: 5.

The rearrangement joins TRBV5-6 to TRBJ2-1, with 11 bases lining up with TRBD2. The CDR3 totals 18 residues. Germline V gene sequence: CDR1 SGHDT, CDR2 YYEEEE. Germline trimming cut 0 bases from V and 0 bases from J; bases unmatched to any gene: 5. The CDR3 DNA reads as TGTGCCAGCAGCTTGGCCACTAGCGGGAGATCCTCCTACAATGAGCAGTTCTTC. Translation gives CASSLATSGRSSYNEQFF.

This clone was seen a handful of times. Other DNA sequences in the same sample also yield this CDR3. Here the CDR3 DNA reads TGCGCCAGCAGCCAAGGCACAGGGGACTACGAGCAGTACTTC. This encodes CASSQGTGDYEQYF. This chain links TRBV4-3 with TRBJ2-7; TRBD1 matches at 7 bases. Trimming cost V 1 base and J 3 bases; bases outside gene matches: 3. The germline CDR1 and CDR2 sequences are LGHNA and YSLEER. The CDR3 covers 14 residues.

The genes are TRBV29-1 and TRBJ2-3, with D maybe TRBD2 (5 bases). Deletions cut 4 bases from V and 2 bases from J, with 10 bases between. The CDR3 runs to 13 residues. CDR1 and CDR2 from the germline V gene are SQVTM and ANQGSEA. The CDR3 sequence is CSVAERVTDTQYF. CDR3 nucleotide sequence: TGCAGCGTTGCCGAGAGGGTCACAGATACGCAGTATTTT.

The rearrangement links TRBV5-8 to TRBJ2-7; D is possibly TRBD1 (5 bases). Germline V CDR1 and CDR2: SGHTS, YDEGEE. The CDR3 is 15 residues long. V was pared by 4 bases and J by 1 base, with 15 bases between. CDR3 region: CASSLPKDTSYEQYF. CDR3 DNA: TGTGCCAGCAGCCTTCCCAAGGACACATCCTACGAGCAGTACTTC.

Written as DNA, the CDR3 is TGTGCCAGCAGCTTGGACGGGACAGGGGGCTTTGGAGAGCAGTTCTTC. Its translation: CASSLDGTGGFGEQFF. J is TRBJ2-1 and V is TRBV5-6; 12 nucleotides agree with TRBD1. In germline, CDR1 is SGHDT, CDR2 YYEEEE. This CDR3 has 16 residues. The V segment lost 0 bases and the J segment 10 bases; nucleotides outside the gene matches: 8.

The rearrangement joins TRBV7-9 to TRBJ1-5, with TRBD1 as a possible D gene (5 bases). Trimming cost V 4 bases and J 2 bases, with 12 bases left between them. Germline V lookup: CDR1 SEHNR, CDR2 FQNEAQ (reference sequence). The CDR3 has 15 residues. This chain's CDR3 is CASSSEGVRNQPQHF. DNA for the CDR3: TGTGCCAGCAGCTCGGAAGGGGTGCGCAATCAGCCCCAGCATTTT.

The chain links TRBV15 to TRBJ1-5, with D possibly being TRBD1 (5 bases). The length of the CDR3 is 21 residues. Germline V gene sequence: CDR1 LNHNV, CDR2 YYDKDF (reference sequence). Trimming left V 1 base short and J 3 bases short, with 28 bases between. CDR3 loop: CATSRAQRGAQTQGINQPQHF. The CDR3 DNA sequence: TGTGCCACCAGCAGAGCACAAAGAGGTGCCCAAACCCAGGGAATCAATCAGCCCCAGCATTTT.

The chain couples TRBV7-2 to TRBJ2-7, with TRBD2 matching 7 bases. The germline CDR1 and CDR2 sequences are SGHTA and FQGNSA. V lost 1 base, J lost 3 bases, and 9 bases stayed unmatched. The CDR3 consists of 16 residues. The CDR3 DNA is TGTGCCAGCAGCTTAGGGGAGGGGACCCTCCTCTACGAGCAGTACTTC. This encodes CASSLGEGTLLYEQYF.

The chain carries TRBV7-9 and TRBJ2-7, with D possibly TRBD1 on 8 matching bases. This CDR3 spans 15 amino acids. The V end was cut by 5 bases, the J end by 6 bases, with 20 bases between. Germline V CDR1 and CDR2: SEHNR, FQNEAQ (reference sequence). The chain's CDR3 is CASSPYGQGGGEQYF. CDR3 coding DNA: TGTGCCAGCAGCCCGTACGGACAGGGAGGGGGCGAGCAGTACTTC.

This chain uses TRBV6-5 with TRBJ2-7, with D possibly being TRBD2 (5 bases). CDR3 size: 15 residues. V was cut by 8 bases and J by 1 base, with 18 bases left in between. Germline assignment: CDR1 MNHEY and CDR2 SVGAGI. The CDR3 sequence: CASSLRWRKSYEQYF. CDR3 DNA sequence: TGTGCCAGCTCCCTCCGATGGAGGAAGTCCTACGAGCAGTACTTC.

This sequence joins TRBV27 and TRBJ2-1; 14 bases fit TRBD2. Germline CDR1 reads MNHEY; CDR2 reads SMNVEV (reference sequence). V shed 6 bases, J shed 8 bases, and the junction held 9 bases outside the gene matches. This CDR3 comprises 16 residues. The CDR3 loop reads CASSNGTSGRKHEQFF. The CDR3 DNA follows: TGTGCCAGCAGCAACGGGACTAGCGGGAGAAAGCATGAGCAGTTCTTC.

This clone was seen only a few times. The rearrangement uses TRBV5-8 and TRBJ2-7, with D tentatively TRBD2 (5 bases). V was clipped by 3 bases and J by 2 bases, with 15 bases between them. The CDR3 is 15 residues long. Per the germline V gene, CDR1 is SGHTS and CDR2 is YDEGEE. As DNA, the CDR3 is TGTGCCAGCAGCTCGCTCCCAGGTAGCGCCTACGAGCAGTACTTC. It is translated as CASSSLPGSAYEQYF.

The chain employs TRBV27 and TRBJ1-3, with D perhaps matching TRBD1 (5 bases). This CDR3 is built from 15 residues. Trimming removed 6 bases at V and 3 bases at J, with 15 bases between. The germline CDR1 and CDR2 sequences are MNHEY and SMNVEV (reference sequence). In DNA form, the CDR3 reads TGTGCCAGCAGCCCCCGGGGGACTTTTGGAAACACCATATATTTT. It is translated as CASSPRGTFGNTIYF.

In this sample, this clone turned up once. The V and J genes are TRBV5-5 and TRBJ1-2; D perhaps matches TRBD1 (5 bases). CDR3 length equals 17 residues. Germline V gene data show CDR1 as SGHKS and CDR2 as YYEKEE (reference sequence). The V gene lost 3 bases and the J gene lost 3 bases, with 21 bases spanning the gap. CDR3 coding DNA: TGTGCCAGCAGCTCCTATGTGGGTGCCAGGGAGGACTATGGCTACACCTTC. Its translation: CASSSYVGAREDYGYTF.

The chain carries TRBV7-2 and TRBJ1-5; possibly TRBD1 for D (6 bases). CDR1 SGHTA and CDR2 FQGNSA come from the germline V gene. Trimming shortened V by 1 base and J by 9 bases, and 13 bases separated the two germline ends. The CDR3 runs 14 residues. CDR3 nucleotides: TGTGCCAGCAGCTTAGGTGGGACAAGGCGGCCCCAGCATTTT. This codes for CASSLGGTRRPQHF.

This chain joins TRBV25-1 and TRBJ2-2; 7 bases agree with TRBD1. The CDR3 spans 16 residues. CDR1 MGHDK and CDR2 SYGVNS come from the germline V gene. Trimming took 4 bases from V and 6 from J; bases not matched to a gene: 11. In DNA, the CDR3 is TGTGCCAGCAGTGCCCCCCGGGACAGATCCCCCGGGGAGCTGTTTTTT. Its protein is CASSAPRDRSPGELFF.

The V and J genes are TRBV15 and TRBJ2-2, with D uncertain. V gave up 1 base and J gave up 1 base, with 13 bases separating them. Germline V gene sequence: CDR1 LNHNV, CDR2 YYDKDF (reference sequence). The CDR3 totals 17 residues. The CDR3 loop reads CATSRVATRVNTGELFF. CDR3 bases: TGTGCCACCAGCAGAGTCGCCACCCGGGTGAACACCGGGGAGCTGTTTTTT.

V gene TRBV6-1 combines with J gene TRBJ2-7; D perhaps matches TRBD1 (5 bases). The CDR3 contains 16 residues. V was shortened by 0 bases and J by 5 bases, with 17 bases between the two germline ends. The germline gives CDR1 MNHNS, CDR2 SASEGT. In DNA form, the CDR3 reads TGTGCCAGCAGTGAAGCGGGGCAGGGTGATGGGAACGAGCAGTACTTC. Residues: CASSEAGQGDGNEQYF.

The CDR3 sequence: CASKLGDTQYF. The CDR3 DNA follows: TGTGCCAGCAAGCTAGGTGATACGCAGTATTTT. The chain has TRBV6-1 and TRBJ2-3; D is unclear. Germline CDR1 MNHNS, CDR2 SASEGT. V was clipped by 7 bases and J by 6 bases, with 8 bases between them. The CDR3 has 11 residues.

This rearrangement joins TRBV27 to TRBJ1-2, with no clear D. V shed 5 bases and J shed 8 bases, with 15 bases lying between them. CDR1 is MNHEY, CDR2 SMNVEV, per germline (reference sequence). This CDR3 contains 13 residues. CDR3 protein: CASSGTTGGGYTF. The CDR3 DNA reads TGTGCCAGCAGTGGAACGACGGGAGGGGGCTACACCTTC.

The V and J genes are TRBV4-1 and TRBJ2-1, with 12 positions matching TRBD2. Germline-derived CDR1 and CDR2 are MGHRA and YSYEKL. Trimming cost V 4 bases and J 6 bases; bases outside gene matches: 10. The CDR3 is made up of 17 amino acids. DNA of the CDR3: TGCGCCAGCAGCCCTCAAAAGAGACTAGCGGGAGCCAATGAGCAGTTCTTC. This codes for CASSPQKRLAGANEQFF.

V and J are TRBV7-2 and TRBJ2-5; 9 bases are shared with TRBD2. Germline CDR1 SGHTA, CDR2 FQGNSA. Unmatched junction bases numbered 11, after V lost 6 bases and J lost 0 bases. The CDR3 runs to 17 residues. The CDR3 nucleotides read TGTGCCAGCAGTCGGGCTAGCGGGATGGGATACCAAGAGACCCAGTACTTC. As protein: CASSRASGMGYQETQYF.

The chain links TRBV19 to TRBJ2-5, with D possibly matching TRBD1 (5 bases). Deletions cut 1 base from V and 4 bases from J, with 13 bases between. Germline assignment: CDR1 LNHDA and CDR2 SQIVND (reference sequence). The CDR3 covers 15 residues. The CDR3 region is CASSIGRGVGETQYF. As DNA, the CDR3 is TGTGCCAGTAGTATAGGAAGGGGCGTAGGAGAGACCCAGTACTTC.

The CDR3 nucleotides read TGTGCCAGCAGCAACAGGACAGGGCGCTATGGCTACACCTTC. Residues: CASSNRTGRYGYTF. The rearrangement joins TRBV5-6 to TRBJ1-2; the match to TRBD1 covers 8 bases. Germline CDR1 reads SGHDT; CDR2 reads YYEEEE. With 4 bases clipped from V and 4 bases from J, the junction kept 6 bases outside the gene matches. The CDR3 is 14 residues long.

This CDR3 reads CASSPGMREGSAQETQYF. In DNA, the CDR3 is TGTGCCAGCTCACCCGGGATGCGTGAAGGGTCAGCCCAAGAGACCCAGTACTTC. The chain is built from TRBV18 and TRBJ2-5, with TRBD2 as a possible D gene (5 bases). This CDR3 is built from 18 residues. The ends were cut back, 3 bases at V and 1 base at J, with 21 bases in the middle. Per germline, CDR1 KGHSH and CDR2 LQKENI.

This chain uses TRBV28 with TRBJ2-4; the D gene is possibly TRBD1 (6 bases). This CDR3 contains 19 residues. Germline V gene sequence: CDR1 MDHEN, CDR2 SYDVKM. The V end lost 5 bases, the J end lost 4 bases, and 27 bases lay between the germline ends. As DNA, the CDR3 is TGTGCCAGCAGTACCAACAGGGCTGTACCTAGGCGGGTGAAAAACATTCAGTACTTC. Translated: CASSTNRAVPRRVKNIQYF.